These 4 T cell receptor beta chains were all obtained from the same sample, sequenced in a study of T cell responses to AZD1222 COVID-19 vaccine (dated by TCRdb to about 2021). Libraries came from the immunoSEQ multiplex PCR assay. TCRdb limited this immuneACCESS table to in-frame rearrangements with V and J called. A share of clones is missing; checked studies link under half to unresolved V genes, and the rest is unexplained. The sample yields under 60,000 clones; roughly 90% were counted once. Approximately 5.3% of the sample is held by the ten biggest clonotypes. The intended sense of this specimen's time point label: about 28 days (+/-7) after the second vaccine dose. Sequencing was performed on peripheral blood, taken 28 days after the second AZD1222 dose. The receptors come from an adult who received the AZD1222 COVID-19 vaccine.

The chain joins TRBV27 to TRBJ2-7, with 7 bases that match TRBD1. The germline V gene has CDR1 MNHEY and CDR2 SMNVEV (reference sequence). The CDR3 extends over 15 amino acids. Trimming at V came to 0 bases and at J to 4 bases, leaving 6 bases not matched to a gene. The CDR3 loop reads CASSLSYRGVYEQYF. The CDR3 DNA sequence: TGTGCCAGCAGTTTATCATACAGGGGTGTATACGAGCAGTACTTC.

This chain connects TRBV5-1 to TRBJ2-7; tentatively, D is TRBD2 (6 bases). Between the trimmed V and J ends, which lost 1 base and 1 base, there was a span of 12 bases. The CDR3 runs 15 residues. Germline loops: CDR1 SGHRS, CDR2 YFSETQ. CDR3 sequence: CASSLKGGESYEQYF. The CDR3 nucleotides are TGCGCCAGCAGCTTGAAAGGCGGGGAATCCTACGAGCAGTACTTC. Combining the CDR3 with reference TRBV5-1 and TRBJ2-7 gives the whole variable domain KAGVTQTPRYLIKTRGQQVTLSCSPISGHRSVSWYQQTPGQGLQFLFEYFSETQRNKGNFPGRFSGRQFSNSRSEMNVSTLELGDSALYLCASSLKGGESYEQYFGPGTRLTVT.

The chain links TRBV5-1 to TRBJ2-1, with D tentatively TRBD1 (5 bases). CDR3 length: 16 residues. V lost 4 bases and J 0 bases, leaving 14 bases between the germline ends. Germline CDR1 reads SGHRS; CDR2 reads YFSETQ. The CDR3 DNA reads TGCGCCAGCAGCCGGCCAGGGTTGAGCTCCTACAATGAGCAGTTCTTC. Translated: CASSRPGLSSYNEQFF.

This clone was counted a few times. The chain recombines TRBV6-4 with TRBJ1-6, with D possibly TRBD1 on 6 matching bases. The V end was cut by 3 bases, the J end by 6 bases, with 6 bases between. Germline V gives CDR1 MRHNA, CDR2 SNTAGT. The CDR3 length is 13 residues. The CDR3 is CASSEDSNSPLHF. The CDR3 DNA sequence: TGTGCCAGCAGTGAGGACAGTAATTCACCCCTCCACTTT.